This T cell receptor beta chain derives from a study of cytomegalovirus exposure and HLA in healthy donors (dated by TCRdb to the late 2010s). About the full investigation: According to an earlier analysis of several hundred of the donors, some 170 million T cells yielded some 110 million unique TCR beta sequences and approximately 280 Gb of sequence data. Roughly 300 gigabases of sequencing data and around 85 million unique TCR sequences made up an early release that covered about 640 HLA-typed donors. Rather than drawing on any new phenotypic data, the later analysis identified candidate immune exposures from TCR beta sequences and the way those sequences occurred across donors. Donor age, sex, ethnicity and CMV serostatus were collected together with the repertoire data. On average, around 240,000 unique TCR beta nucleotide sequences were sequenced per donor among more than 350 genotyped donors of the cohort, with around 19% of those sequences being non-productive. A later genetic analysis used genome-wide SNP genotypes for about 55% of the 666 donors, treating that subset as a discovery cohort. Four to six DR-DQ haplotypes were handled as single units for association and clustering, since linkage in the cohort was strong. Along with the approximately 600-subject first cohort, a separate validation cohort of 120 different subjects was used. Every discovery cohort repertoire had been produced on one sequencing platform. Using immunosequencing, the study profiled T cell repertoires from 640 or so subjects and related those repertoires to cytomegalovirus serostatus. The number of donors typed differed by locus, with 629-630 for A, B, C, DRB1 and DQB1, approximately 500 for DQA1, approximately 580 for DPA1, and roughly 450 for DPB1. HLA typing included class I and class II loci at four-digit resolution. A later analysis re-examined previously published TCR beta repertoires from 600 to 700 donors and added high-resolution HLA genotyping to investigate patterns of TCR occurrence. Of the roughly 420 genotyped donors, 81% were placed in the genetic ancestry cluster associated with self-reported Caucasian donors. In an earlier analysis of 587 of the donors, high-throughput TCR beta sequencing was used to judge whether each TCR beta V gene segment behaved as functional or pseudogenic. The aim of the study was to test whether cataloging public T cell receptors could identify signatures of past pathogen exposure. High-throughput TCR immunosequencing, statistical association of individual TCRs with disease status, and machine learning were combined to predict cytomegalovirus infection status.

Of note for this clone: Its target antigen remains unknown. Base qualities are not provided; no much larger clone lies one nucleotide away.

The library was built by means of the immunoSEQ multiplex PCR assay. For the multiplex PCR, a mixture combining 60 forward primers for TCR Vbeta segments and 13 reverse primers for TCR Jbeta segments was used. The CDR3 region of rearranged TCR beta genes was amplified from genomic DNA with a multiplex PCR assay. Amplified TCR beta libraries were sequenced as 87-base-pair reads on the Illumina HiSeq System. Concerning the study's data processing: A later analysis counted tens of millions of unique TCR beta chains across the 550 to 800 repertoires, and 10 million to 11 million of these chains were shared by at least two donors. To remove PCR and sequencing errors, raw reads were error-corrected and collapsed into unique sequences using a nearest-neighbor algorithm that merged closely related sequences. To assign V, D and J gene segments, CDR3 sequences were aligned to IMGT reference sequences. Each retained sequence needed at least a six-nucleotide match to both a V gene segment and a J gene segment. A rearrangement counted as productive if the CDR3 had no stop codons and remained in frame with V and J, and every other rearrangement counted as non-productive. CDR3 was defined by IMGT convention, running from the second conserved V-encoded cysteine to the conserved J-encoded phenylalanine. In an earlier analysis of around 540 of the donors, sequences lacking an unambiguous match to a single V gene segment were excluded. An earlier analysis of about 600 of the donors called V segments functional above 56.7% productive rearrangements and segregating when the between-donor standard deviation exceeded 5%. To diagnose cytomegalovirus status from the catalog of TCR beta chain sequences, a statistical classification framework was built. A later analysis assigned V and J genes by comparing TCR nucleotide sequences with IMGT/GENE-DB human TR gene sequences. A later analysis assigned CDR3 sequences and most-parsimonious VDJ recombination scenarios with the TCRdist pipeline. In a later analysis, each TCR beta chain was defined by its CDR3 amino acid sequence together with its V-gene family, and reads without a unique V-gene family were excluded. As a way to deal with suspected cross-contamination and a sequencing artifact, a later analysis dropped hundreds of nucleotide sequences that were highly shared and had low generation probability. In a later analysis, a clonal expansion index for each public chain was calculated from normalized within-repertoire ranks of inferred template counts. Generation probabilities in a later analysis came from a VDJ recombination model fitted to out-of-frame rearrangements, and those results were checked against IGoR. A later analysis scored TCR-TCR, TCR-HLA and TCR-CMV co-occurrence with hypergeometric tests, applying a repertoire-size bias correction to TCR pairs. In a later analysis, false discovery rates were estimated by permuting HLA or CMV assignments 20 times. In a later analysis, co-occurring TCRs were grouped with DBSCAN, and TCRdist sequence similarity was added when clustering was performed within HLA-allele-positive subsets. Repertoires with fewer than 30,000 or more than 120,000 public chains were left out of co-occurrence clustering, as were about five repertoires with anomalous nucleotide sharing. The source is immuneACCESS, and TCRdb retained only in-frame sequences with V and J called. Part of the clones is not carried over; for the studies checked, unresolved V genes explain less than half of this, and the remainder is unexplained. From that table come the V and J calls and clone size; the DNA was used to work out D and trimming. This sample is represented by 150,000 to 200,000 clones; nearly 80% of them were singletons. The ten most abundant clones make up over 11% of the sample.

Summary of the overall study and its limitations: The classifier was reported to diagnose cytomegalovirus status with high specificity and sensitivity in both the original cohort and the validation cohort. The cohort was sequenced for TCR beta chains only, and without alpha or paired-chain data the features that could be detected were limited. Presence/absence analyses assumed roughly uniform sequencing depth across donors, an assumption that may not hold. A cluster of highly shared sequence variants was judged likely to represent a technical artifact of the sequencing pipeline. In a later analysis, several top co-occurrence clusters were reported to appear linked to parvovirus B19, influenza, CMV and Epstein-Barr virus. In a later genetic analysis, fewer N-insertions in productive TCRs were reported among donors in an Asian-associated ancestry cluster than the roughly 700-donor mean. According to a later analysis, most CMV-associated TCR beta chains appeared to be HLA-restricted, and the HLA associations seemed to be driven largely by CMV exposure. Some 16 rarely observed V segments, including chromosome 9 orphons, were excluded from the earlier analysis of almost 600 of the donors because counts were too low. Some IMGT-functional V segments, including TRBV6-2 and TRBV6-3, could not be distinguished by the 87-base-pair reads and were therefore excluded. A further reported finding was that TCR beta sequences accurately predicted the HLA-A and HLA-B alleles for most subjects in the first cohort. In a later analysis, about 17,000 TCR beta sequences were associated with specific HLA alleles at a false discovery rate of 0.05. Most TCR sequences were observed very rarely across donors, whereas some public TCRs were present in many individuals. For the cohort, immune exposure information was limited to CMV serostatus. Because HLA typing was missing for some donors at each locus, association tests included only the typed subset. V-gene and J-gene trimming of TCR beta chains was associated with a missense DCLRE1C variant in a later genetic analysis, and the association was replicated in an independent cohort. In a later analysis, HLA-associated TCR beta chains showed more clonal expansion and lower generation probabilities than non-associated chains that were equally common. When HLA alleles, especially DR and DQ, strongly co-occurred, TCR associations were difficult to assign to individual alleles. It was suggested by the authors that the approach could potentially be generalized to other disease states and immunological phenotypes. Three of the identified cytomegalovirus-associated TCR beta chains were confirmed in vitro to be specific for cytomegalovirus antigens. In an earlier analysis of 587 of the donors, most TCR beta V segments appeared in productive rearrangements about 87% or about 30% of the time, broadly matching IMGT annotations. The study listed 164 TCR beta chains as associated with cytomegalovirus. Correlated functional status among segregating V segments might reflect linkage disequilibrium, but an unknown experimental factor could not be ruled out. A later analysis found that TCR association rates varied across HLA loci, with DRB1 alleles showing the most associated TCRs and HLA-C alleles the fewest.

In total, roughly 670 healthy bone marrow donors made up the cohort. Cohort members were all nominally healthy when sampled, although unrecorded immune exposures were likely present. The donor was CMV seropositive and belonged to the group of 250 to 300 seropositive cohort members. A peripheral blood sample was provided by each donor, and peripheral blood mononuclear cells were used for TCR beta sequencing. The Qiagen DNeasy Blood Extraction Kit was used to extract genomic DNA from the blood cell samples. Counted from cysteine to phenylalanine, this CDR3 has 14 amino acids. Solely the CDR3 DNA is kept, with 42 bases framed from the first base. Here V drops 5 bases and J drops 10 bases, and the junction holds 7 bases not matched to any gene. The germline V gene provides CDR1 SGHRS and CDR2 YFSETQ.

The source material was PBMCs. The TCR comes from a man aged 45-65 years in good health and CMV-seropositive. This sequence uses TRBV5-1 and TRBJ1-6, with TRBD1 matching 9 junction bases. CDR3 region: CASRGDREGSPLHF. The DNA sequence reads TGCGCCAGCAGAGGGGACAGGGAGGGCTCACCCCTCCACTTT.